This TCR beta chain was captured in a study of control samples from healthy donors and cancer patients. Data came from immunoSEQ multiplex PCR; TCRdb stores just in-frame clones and leaves some out. Altogether 150,000 to 200,000 clones are present, around 94% being singletons, with the ten largest covering approximately 15%. Germline values: CDR1 LNHDA, CDR2 SQIVND (reference sequence). This CDR3 region has 15 residues. The junction had 7 bases not matched to a gene; V was cut back by 5 bases and J by 6 bases. The rearrangement uses TRBV19 and TRBJ1-2; 12 bases are shared with TRBD1. Sequencing was done on a sample of PBMCs. This TCR was sampled from a man aged 55 to 69 with colorectal cancer. The CDR3 DNA reads as TGTGCCAGTAGTCAGGGGACAGGGGGCGCGAATGGCTACACCTTC. Its translation is CASSQGTGGANGYTF.